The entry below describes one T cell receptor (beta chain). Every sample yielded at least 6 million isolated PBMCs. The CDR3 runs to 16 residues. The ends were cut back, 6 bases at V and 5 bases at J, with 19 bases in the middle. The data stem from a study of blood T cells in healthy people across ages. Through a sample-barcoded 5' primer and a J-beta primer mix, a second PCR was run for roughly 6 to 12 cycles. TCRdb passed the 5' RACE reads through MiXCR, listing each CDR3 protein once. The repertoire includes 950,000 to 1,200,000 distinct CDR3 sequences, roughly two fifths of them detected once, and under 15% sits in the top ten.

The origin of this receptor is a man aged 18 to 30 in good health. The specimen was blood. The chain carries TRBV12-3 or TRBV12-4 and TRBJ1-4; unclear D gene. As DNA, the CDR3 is TGTGCCAGCAGCCCATTACGGCAGGCGCCGAATGAAAAACTGTTTTTT. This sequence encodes CASSPLRQAPNEKLFF.